A selection of T cell receptor beta chains follows, all from one sample in a study of Ad26.COV2.S vaccination and SARS-CoV-2 variants. The repertoire was sequenced with immunoSEQ multiplex PCR; TCRdb's copy has only in-frame clones and lacks some. The table has a few hundred thousand clones, around nine tenths seen once. Sequenced here: peripheral blood, sampled in a trial of Ad26.COV2.S vaccine versus placebo. The receptors were sampled from a person aged 18-60 years who received the Ad26.COV2.S COVID-19 vaccine or a placebo. The CDR3 runs from the conserved cysteine through the conserved F or W. A D gene is named only where the DNA matches it firmly. Clone sizes are given selectively: once, few, many, or a class where the clone is expanded.

TGTGCCAGCTCACCTTCTAGCGGGGGCAAAATCGAGCAGTTCTTC	CASSPSSGGKIEQFF	15	TRBV18	TRBJ2-1	TRBD2	NA
TGTGCCAGCAGTGCCCAGGGAGGTGTGTCCGGGGAGCTGTTTTTT	CASSAQGGVSGELFF	15	TRBV6-4	TRBJ2-2	NA	NA
TGTGCCAGCAGCGGGGGGACCAACTATGGCTACACCTTC	CASSGGTNYGYTF	13	TRBV13	TRBJ1-2	NA	NA
TGTGCCAGCAGCGAGCCGACAGGCTATGGCTACACCTTC	CASSEPTGYGYTF	13	TRBV7-6	TRBJ1-2	NA	once
TGTGCCAGCAAGCCACAGGGCGGGCATAATTCACCCCTCCACTTT	CASKPQGGHNSPLHF	15	TRBV7-6	TRBJ1-6	NA	once
TGTGCCTGGAGTCCGGACAGGGACTATGGCTACACCTTC	CAWSPDRDYGYTF	13	TRBV30	TRBJ1-2	TRBD1	NA
TGTGCCAGCAGTCAGAGGGGACAGGGAGGGGGAGAGGCCTATGGCTACACCTTC	CASSQRGQGGGEAYGYTF	18	TRBV6-6	TRBJ1-2	TRBD1	once
TGTGCCAGCAGCCCTTTGGACAGGGGCGAGCAGTACTTC	CASSPLDRGEQYF	13	TRBV9	TRBJ2-7	TRBD1	NA
TGCGCCAGCAGCTTGTCTAGCGGGGGGGCCCCCTTGGGGTTCTTC	CASSLSSGGAPLGFF	15	TRBV5-1	TRBJ2-1	TRBD2	NA
TGTGCCAGCAGCACTACCGGGACAGGGGTTTTGACTGAAGCTTTCTTT	CASSTTGTGVLTEAFF	16	TRBV7-3	TRBJ1-1	TRBD1	NA
TGTGCCAGCAGTTTATCGGTCGGGAACACTGAAGCTTTCTTT	CASSLSVGNTEAFF	14	TRBV27	TRBJ1-1	NA	NA
TGTGCCTGGAAACGGGGGGGACAGGGCTATGGCTACACCTTC	CAWKRGGQGYGYTF	14	TRBV30	TRBJ1-2	TRBD1	NA
TGTGCCAGCAGCCAATGGGGACAGGGGGCGCGCACTGAAGCTTTCTTT	CASSQWGQGARTEAFF	16	TRBV14	TRBJ1-1	TRBD1	NA
TGTGCCAGCAGCCAGTCGGGGTTAGTAGGCTACACCTTC	CASSQSGLVGYTF	13	TRBV12-3/TRBV12-4	TRBJ1-2	NA	NA
TGTGCCAGCAGCTCTGGGCATCAGCCCCAGCATTTT	CASSSGHQPQHF	12	TRBV6-5	TRBJ1-5	NA	NA
TGTGCCAGCAGTTACTCGGAGAGTTCCTTGGGGCAGCCCCAGCATTTT	CASSYSESSLGQPQHF	16	TRBV6-2/TRBV6-3	TRBJ1-5	NA	NA
TGTGCCAGCAGCCCTCTAGGGACTAGCGGCGTTTCCTACGAGCAGTACTTC	CASSPLGTSGVSYEQYF	17	TRBV6-2/TRBV6-3	TRBJ2-7	TRBD2	many
TGTGCCAGCAGCTTGGACAGTTACAATGAGCAGTTCTTC	CASSLDSYNEQFF	13	TRBV5-5	TRBJ2-1	NA	NA
TGTGCCAGAAGCTTGGCATATTTAGGGGGACACTATAATTCACCCCTCCACTTT	CARSLAYLGGHYNSPLHF	18	TRBV5-3	TRBJ1-6	NA	few
TGTGCCAGCAGCCCAAGGTTAATGGAGACCCAGTACTTC	CASSPRLMETQYF	13	TRBV14	TRBJ2-5	NA	NA
TGTGCCACCAGTGATCAAGAGGGACAGTTCTTC	CATSDQEGQFF	11	TRBV24-1	TRBJ2-1	NA	NA
TGTGCCAGCAGCTTCCTTCTCGGGACAGGGGGCATATACAATGAGCAGTTCTTC	CASSFLLGTGGIYNEQFF	18	TRBV5-6	TRBJ2-1	TRBD1	NA